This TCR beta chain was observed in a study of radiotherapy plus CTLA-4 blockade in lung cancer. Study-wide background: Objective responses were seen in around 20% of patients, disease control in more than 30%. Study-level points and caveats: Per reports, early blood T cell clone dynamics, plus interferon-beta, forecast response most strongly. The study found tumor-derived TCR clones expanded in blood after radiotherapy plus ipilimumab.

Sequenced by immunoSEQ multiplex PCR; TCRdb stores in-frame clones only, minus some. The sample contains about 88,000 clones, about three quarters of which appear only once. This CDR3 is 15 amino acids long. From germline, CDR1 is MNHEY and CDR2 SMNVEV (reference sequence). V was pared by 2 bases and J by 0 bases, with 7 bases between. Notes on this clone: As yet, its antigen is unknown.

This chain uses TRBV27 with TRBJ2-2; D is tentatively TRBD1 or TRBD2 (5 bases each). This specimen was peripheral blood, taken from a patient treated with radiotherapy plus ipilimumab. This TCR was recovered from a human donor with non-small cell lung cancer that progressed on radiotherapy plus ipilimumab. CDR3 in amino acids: CASSLRGANTGELFF. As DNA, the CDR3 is TGTGCCAGCAGTTTACGGGGCGCGAACACCGGGGAGCTGTTTTTT.